A few counts support the clone carrying this T cell receptor beta chain. Its antigen is unidentified. TCRdb reprocessed the 5' RACE reads with MiXCR, giving one entry per CDR3 protein. The repertoire holds approximately 700,000 distinct CDR3 sequences, over 5% seen once, with around 1.9% in the top ten. CDR3 length: 13 residues. The germline V and J ends were trimmed by 8 bases and 5 bases, with 16 bases remaining between them. Looked up from germline, CDR1 is SGHRS and CDR2 is YFSETQ. This record belongs to a study of identical twins. Study-wide results and limits: The more abundant beta clonotypes in cord blood had fewer insertions, and memory repertoires did not show this.

J is TRBJ2-5 and V is TRBV5-1; D may be TRBD2 (5 bases). The receptor comes from a young man in good health. The material sequenced was naive T cells sorted from blood. CDR3 DNA sequence: TGCGCCAGTGCCTTAGGAGGTGGTGAGACCCAGTACTTC. It codes for CASALGGGETQYF.